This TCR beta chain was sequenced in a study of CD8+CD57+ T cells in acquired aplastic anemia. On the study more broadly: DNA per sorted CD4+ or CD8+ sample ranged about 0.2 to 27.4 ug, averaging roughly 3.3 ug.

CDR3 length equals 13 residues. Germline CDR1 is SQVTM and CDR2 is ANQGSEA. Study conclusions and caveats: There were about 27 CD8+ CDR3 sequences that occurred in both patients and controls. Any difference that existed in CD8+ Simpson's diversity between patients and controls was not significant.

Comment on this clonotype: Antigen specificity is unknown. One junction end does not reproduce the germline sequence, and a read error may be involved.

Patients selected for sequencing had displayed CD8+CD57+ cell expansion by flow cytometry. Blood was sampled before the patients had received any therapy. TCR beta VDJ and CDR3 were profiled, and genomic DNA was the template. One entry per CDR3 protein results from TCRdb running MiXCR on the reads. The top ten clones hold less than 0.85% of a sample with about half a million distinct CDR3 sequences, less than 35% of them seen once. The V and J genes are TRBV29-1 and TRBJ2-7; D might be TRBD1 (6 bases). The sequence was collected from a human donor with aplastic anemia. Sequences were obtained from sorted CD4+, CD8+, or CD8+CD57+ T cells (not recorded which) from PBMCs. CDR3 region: CASRQGKGYEQYF. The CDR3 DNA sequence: TGTGCCAGTAGGCAGGGGAAAGGCTACGAGCAGTACTTC.